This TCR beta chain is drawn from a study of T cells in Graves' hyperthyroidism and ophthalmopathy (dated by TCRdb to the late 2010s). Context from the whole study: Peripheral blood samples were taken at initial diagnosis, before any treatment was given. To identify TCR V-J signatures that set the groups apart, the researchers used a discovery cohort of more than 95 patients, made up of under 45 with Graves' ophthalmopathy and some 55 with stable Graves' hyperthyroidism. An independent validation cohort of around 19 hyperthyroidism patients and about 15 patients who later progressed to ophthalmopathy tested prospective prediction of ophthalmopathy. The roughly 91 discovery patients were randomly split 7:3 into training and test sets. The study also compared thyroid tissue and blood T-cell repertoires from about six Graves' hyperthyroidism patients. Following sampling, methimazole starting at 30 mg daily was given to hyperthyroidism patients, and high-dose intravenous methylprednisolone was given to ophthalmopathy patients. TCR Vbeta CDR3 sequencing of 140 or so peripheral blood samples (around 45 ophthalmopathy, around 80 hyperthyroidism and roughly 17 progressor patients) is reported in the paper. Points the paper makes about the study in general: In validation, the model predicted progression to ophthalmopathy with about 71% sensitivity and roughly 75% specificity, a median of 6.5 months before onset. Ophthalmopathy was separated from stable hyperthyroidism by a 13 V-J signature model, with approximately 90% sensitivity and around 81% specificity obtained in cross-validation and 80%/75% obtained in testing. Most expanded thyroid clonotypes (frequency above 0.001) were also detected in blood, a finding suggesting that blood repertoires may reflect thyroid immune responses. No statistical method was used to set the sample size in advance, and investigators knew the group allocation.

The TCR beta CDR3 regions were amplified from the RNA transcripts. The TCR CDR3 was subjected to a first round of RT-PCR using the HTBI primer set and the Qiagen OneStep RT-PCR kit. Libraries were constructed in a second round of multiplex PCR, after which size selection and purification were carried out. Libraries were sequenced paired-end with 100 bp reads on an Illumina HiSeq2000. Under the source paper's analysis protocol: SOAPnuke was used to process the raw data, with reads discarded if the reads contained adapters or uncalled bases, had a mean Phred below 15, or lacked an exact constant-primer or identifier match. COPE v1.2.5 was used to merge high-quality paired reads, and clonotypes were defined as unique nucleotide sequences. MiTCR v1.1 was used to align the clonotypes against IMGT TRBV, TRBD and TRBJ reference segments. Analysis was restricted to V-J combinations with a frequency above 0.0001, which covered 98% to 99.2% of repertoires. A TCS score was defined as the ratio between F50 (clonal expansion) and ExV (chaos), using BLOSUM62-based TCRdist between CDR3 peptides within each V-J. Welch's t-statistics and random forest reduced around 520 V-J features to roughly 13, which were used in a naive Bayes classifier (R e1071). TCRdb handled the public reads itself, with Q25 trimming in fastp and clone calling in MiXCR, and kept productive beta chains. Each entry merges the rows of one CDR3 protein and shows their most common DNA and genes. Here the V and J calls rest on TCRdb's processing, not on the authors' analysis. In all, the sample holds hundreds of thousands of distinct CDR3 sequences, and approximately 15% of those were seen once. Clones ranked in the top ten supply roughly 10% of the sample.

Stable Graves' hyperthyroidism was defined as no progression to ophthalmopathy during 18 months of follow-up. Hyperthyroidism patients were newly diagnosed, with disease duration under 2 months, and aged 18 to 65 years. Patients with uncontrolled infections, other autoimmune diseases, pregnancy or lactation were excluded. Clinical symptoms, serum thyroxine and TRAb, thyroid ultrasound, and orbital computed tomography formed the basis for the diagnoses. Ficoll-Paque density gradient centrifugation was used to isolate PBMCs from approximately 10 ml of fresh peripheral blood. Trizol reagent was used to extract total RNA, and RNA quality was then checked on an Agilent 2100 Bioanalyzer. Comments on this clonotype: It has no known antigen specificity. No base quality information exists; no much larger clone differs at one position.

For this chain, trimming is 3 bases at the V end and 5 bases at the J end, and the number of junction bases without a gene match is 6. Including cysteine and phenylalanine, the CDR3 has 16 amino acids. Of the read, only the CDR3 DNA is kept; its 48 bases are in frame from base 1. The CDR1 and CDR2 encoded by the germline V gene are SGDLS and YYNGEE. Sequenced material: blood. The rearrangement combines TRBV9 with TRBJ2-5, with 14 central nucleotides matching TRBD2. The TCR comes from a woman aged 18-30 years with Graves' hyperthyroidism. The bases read TGTGCCAGCAGCGCCGACCGGACTAGCGGGAGGGAGACCCAGTACTTC. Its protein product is CASSADRTSGRETQYF.